This T cell receptor beta chain was found in a study of OX40 agonist ivuxolimab in advanced cancers. V was clipped by 5 bases and J by 1 base; unmatched bases: 8. CDR3 size: 17 residues. Germline V gene data show CDR1 as SEHNR and CDR2 as FQNEAQ (reference sequence). Profiled with immunoSEQ multiplex PCR; TCRdb holds only in-frame clones, not every one. This table has 75,000 to 100,000 clones, over 75% appearing once. This sample comprised CD4+ or CD8+ T cells sorted from blood, obtained in a trial of the OX40 agonist ivuxolimab. J is TRBJ2-7 and V is TRBV7-9; 13 positions agree with TRBD2. The origin of this receptor is an adult with an advanced solid tumor such as melanoma, head and neck, liver or kidney cancer. Here the CDR3 DNA reads TGTGCCAGCAGCCCACGGCCGGGACTAGCGGGATCCTACGAGCAGTACTTC. This translates into CASSPRPGLAGSYEQYF.